This TCR beta chain came from a study of CD8 T cells in Susac syndrome. Study at large: Active disease was present in six of the sequenced Susac syndrome patients, whereas roughly 8 of them were in remission. When blood was drawn, patients with Susac syndrome were on intravenous immunoglobulin alone, on corticosteroids, or therapy-naive.

Germline V gene lookup returns CDR1 SQVTM and CDR2 ANQGSEA. The CDR3 covers 12 residues. Trimming stripped 4 bases from V and 1 base from J, with 8 bases between. A few counts support this clonotype. TCR beta from blood CD8+ and CD4+ T cells was sequenced. Reverse transcription of about 0.45 to 1 ug RNA was carried out with random hexamers. The amplification used immunoSEQ multiplex PCR on TCR beta CDR3; it spanned 54 Vbeta and 13 Jbeta. TCRdb reprocessed the immunoSEQ multiplex PCR reads via MiXCR and lists one record per CDR3 protein. The top ten clones hold approximately 0.098% of a sample with roughly 190,000 distinct CDR3 sequences, around 95% of them seen once.

What was sequenced was CD4+ T cells from PBMCs. V is TRBV29-1 and J is TRBJ2-7; a weak D match, TRBD2 (6 bases). This receptor was obtained from a human donor with Susac syndrome. CDR3 in amino acids: CSVVGGSYEQYF. For the CDR3, the DNA is TGCAGCGTTGTCGGGGGTTCCTACGAGCAGTACTTC.